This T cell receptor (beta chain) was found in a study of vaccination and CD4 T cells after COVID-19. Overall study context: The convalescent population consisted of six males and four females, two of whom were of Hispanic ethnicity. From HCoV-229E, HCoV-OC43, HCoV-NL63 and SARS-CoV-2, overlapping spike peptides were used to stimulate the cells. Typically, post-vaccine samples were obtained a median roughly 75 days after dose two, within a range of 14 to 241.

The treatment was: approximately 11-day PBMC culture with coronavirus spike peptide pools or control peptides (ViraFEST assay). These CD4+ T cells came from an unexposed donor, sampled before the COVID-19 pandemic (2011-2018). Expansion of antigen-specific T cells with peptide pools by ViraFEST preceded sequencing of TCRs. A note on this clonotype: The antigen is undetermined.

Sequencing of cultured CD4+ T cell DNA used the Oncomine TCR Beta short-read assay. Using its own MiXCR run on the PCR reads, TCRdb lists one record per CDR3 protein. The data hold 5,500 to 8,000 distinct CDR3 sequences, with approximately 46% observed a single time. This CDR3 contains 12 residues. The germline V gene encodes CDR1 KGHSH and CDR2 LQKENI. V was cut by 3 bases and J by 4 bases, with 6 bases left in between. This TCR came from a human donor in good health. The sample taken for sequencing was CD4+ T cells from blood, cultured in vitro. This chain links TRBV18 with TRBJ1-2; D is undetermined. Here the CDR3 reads CASSPYTYGYTF. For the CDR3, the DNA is TGTGCCAGCTCACCCTACACCTATGGCTACACCTTC.